A single TCR beta chain is shown here with its context. No cognate antigen has been identified for it. Measured from the cysteine to the phenylalanine, the CDR3 is 14 residues long. No DNA sequence is on record. Sequenced on an Illumina HiSeq 2000. The TCR beta cDNA libraries were made using 5'RACE template switching, a step that added both a universal primer site and unique molecular identifiers. cDNA synthesis was primed from the TCR beta constant segment, followed by two successive PCR amplification steps. The original pipeline was this. MIGEC handled demultiplexing of the reads and grouping by UMI, while MiTCR was used to assemble and quantify clonotypes. To exclude erroneous sequences, any TCR cDNA sequence not supported by at least two reads was discarded. The tcR package was used for downstream repertoire analysis, with clonotypes matched between fractions based on CDR3 nucleotide sequence plus V segment. VDJmatch was used to annotate antigen specificity against VDJdb, with one amino acid substitution in CDR3 allowed. Based on TCRdb reprocessing of the reads, there is one entry per CDR3 protein sequence, and DNA is missing. TCRdb, not the original authors, processed these V and J calls. This sample's clone table shows 250,000 to 300,000 distinct CDR3 sequences. The ten largest account for around 0.4% of the sample.

The data derive from a study of T cells expressing NK-cell markers (dated by TCRdb to the early 2020s). About the full investigation: Under ten donors provided sorted CD3+CD56+NKG2C+, CD3+CD56+NKG2C- and CD3+CD56-NKG2C+ T-cell subsets, whose TCR beta-chain repertoires were profiled. Among the eight sequenced donors, seven were HCMV-seropositive and one was HCMV-seronegative. All eight donors whose samples were sequenced were randomly selected healthy volunteers, three of them men and five women. The libraries were sequenced on Illumina HiSeq 2000/2500, MiSeq or NextSeq, producing 2 x 150 bp reads. The paper as a whole reports these results and caveats: Whether the expanded NKG2C-expressing T cell clones were specific for HCMV antigens was left unclear. In about 6 donors, the dominant CD3+CD56+NKG2C+ clonotypes were found to rank among the top 10 CD8+ clonotypes and to make up about 1.0-7.0% of CD8+ T cells. Those dominant clonotypes were again the most abundant among CD3+CD56-NKG2C+ cells in several donors, at about 25-65%.

To determine HCMV serostatus, a commercial ELISA kit was used to detect HCMV-specific IgG in serum. Ficoll density gradient centrifugation was used to isolate peripheral blood mononuclear cells from blood. The sequencing input was blood T cells: a sorted CD56 or NKG2C T cell subset, CD4+ or CD8+ T cells, or bulk PBMC T cells (not recorded which). This clonotype was sampled from a man aged 18 to 30 in good health. Donor details come from another sample of the same person, matched by shared clones. This receptor chain uses TRBV12-3 or TRBV12-4 and TRBJ2-7; TCRdb reports TRBD1, a call that lacks DNA to check it against. The CDR3: CASSPTGAIYEQYF.